This T cell receptor (beta chain) was observed in a study of cytomegalovirus exposure and HLA in healthy donors. General study points: The authors enumerated around 150 TCR beta chains as linked to cytomegalovirus. Later analysis associated a missense DCLRE1C variant with TCR beta V- and J-gene trimming. The study carried out a later analysis of TCR beta sequences. It associated 15,000 to 20,000 of them with specific HLA alleles at a false discovery rate of 0.05.

This clone was found a few times. The antigen remains unidentified. Use of 60 Vbeta and 13 Jbeta primers characterized the PCR. This table comes from immunoSEQ multiplex PCR, and its TCRdb copy is limited to in-frame clones, with some not included. Here the sample spans more than 110,000 clones, 55% to 80% being singletons. The CDR3 extends over 14 amino acids. Between the trimmed V and J ends, which lost 6 bases and 1 base, there was a span of 10 bases. In germline, CDR1 is MRHNA, CDR2 SNTAGT. The V and J genes are TRBV6-4 and TRBJ1-5; the D is unclear. The origin of this receptor is a woman aged 40 to 50 in good health and CMV-seronegative. The source material was PBMCs. The chain's CDR3 is CASSGLTSNQPQHF. Here the CDR3 DNA reads TGTGCCAGCAGCGGACTGACCAGCAATCAGCCCCAGCATTTT.